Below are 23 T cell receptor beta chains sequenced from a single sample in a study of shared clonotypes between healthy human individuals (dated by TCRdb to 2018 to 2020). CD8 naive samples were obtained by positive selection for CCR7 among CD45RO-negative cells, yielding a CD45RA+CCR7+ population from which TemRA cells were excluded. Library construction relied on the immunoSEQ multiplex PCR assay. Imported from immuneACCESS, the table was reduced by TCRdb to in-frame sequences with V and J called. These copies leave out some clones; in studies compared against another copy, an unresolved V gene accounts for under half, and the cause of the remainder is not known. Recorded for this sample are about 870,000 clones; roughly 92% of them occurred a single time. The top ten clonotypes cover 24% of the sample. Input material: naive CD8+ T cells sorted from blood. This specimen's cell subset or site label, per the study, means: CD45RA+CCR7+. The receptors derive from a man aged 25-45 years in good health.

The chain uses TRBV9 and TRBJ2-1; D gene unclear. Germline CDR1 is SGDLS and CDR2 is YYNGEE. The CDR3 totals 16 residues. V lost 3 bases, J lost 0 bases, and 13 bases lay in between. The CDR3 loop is CASSAARTVSYNEQFF. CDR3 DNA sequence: TGTGCCAGCAGCGCGGCGAGGACCGTCTCCTACAATGAGCAGTTCTTC. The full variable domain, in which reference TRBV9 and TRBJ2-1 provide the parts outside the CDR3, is DSGVTQTPKHLITATGQRVTLRCSPRSGDLSVYWYQQSLDQGLQFLIQYYNGEERAKGNILERFSAQQFPDLHSELNLSSLELGDSALYFCASSAARTVSYNEQFFGPGTRLTVL.

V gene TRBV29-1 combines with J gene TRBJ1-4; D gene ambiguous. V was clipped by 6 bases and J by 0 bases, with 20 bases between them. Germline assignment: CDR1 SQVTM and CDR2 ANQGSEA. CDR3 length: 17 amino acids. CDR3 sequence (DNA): TGCAGCGTAGTACCCCTTGGAGTAGTTGCAACTAATGAAAAACTGTTTTTT. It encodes CSVVPLGVVATNEKLFF.

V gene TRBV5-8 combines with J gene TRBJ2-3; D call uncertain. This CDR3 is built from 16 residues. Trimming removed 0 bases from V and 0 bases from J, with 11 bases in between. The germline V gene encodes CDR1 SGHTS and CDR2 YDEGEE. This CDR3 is CASSLGTGPSTDTQYF. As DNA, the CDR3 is TGTGCCAGCAGCTTGGGGACGGGTCCTAGCACAGATACGCAGTATTTT.

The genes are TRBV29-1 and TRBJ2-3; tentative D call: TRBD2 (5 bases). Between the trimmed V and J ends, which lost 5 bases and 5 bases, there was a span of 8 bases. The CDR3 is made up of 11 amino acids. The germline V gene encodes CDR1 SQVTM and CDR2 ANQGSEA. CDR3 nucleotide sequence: TGCAGCGTTAGGAGGCGAGATACGCAGTATTTT. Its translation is CSVRRRDTQYF.

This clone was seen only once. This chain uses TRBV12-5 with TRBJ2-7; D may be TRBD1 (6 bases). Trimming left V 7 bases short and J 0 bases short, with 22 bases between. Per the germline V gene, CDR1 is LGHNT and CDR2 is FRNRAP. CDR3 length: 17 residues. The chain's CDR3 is CASALSLTGDSSYEQYF. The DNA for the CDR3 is TGTGCTAGTGCCCTATCCCTGACAGGAGACAGCTCCTACGAGCAGTACTTC.

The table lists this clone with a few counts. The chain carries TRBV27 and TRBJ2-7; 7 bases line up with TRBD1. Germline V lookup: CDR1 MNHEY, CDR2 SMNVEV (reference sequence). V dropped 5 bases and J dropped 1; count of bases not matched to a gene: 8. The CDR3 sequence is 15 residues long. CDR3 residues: CASSSHTGVSYEQYF. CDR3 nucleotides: TGTGCCAGCAGTAGCCACACAGGGGTTTCCTACGAGCAGTACTTC.

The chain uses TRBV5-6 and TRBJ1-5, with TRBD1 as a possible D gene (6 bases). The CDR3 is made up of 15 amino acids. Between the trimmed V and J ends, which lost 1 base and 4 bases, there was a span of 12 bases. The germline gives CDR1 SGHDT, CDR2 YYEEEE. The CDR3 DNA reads TGTGCCAGCAGCTTGTATGGGACAACTAATCAGCCCCAGCATTTT. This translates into CASSLYGTTNQPQHF. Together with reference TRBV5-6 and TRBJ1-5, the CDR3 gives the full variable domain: DAGVTQSPTHLIKTRGQQVTLRCSPKSGHDTVSWYQQALGQGPQFIFQYYEEEERQRGNFPDRFSGHQFPNYSSELNVNALLLGDSALYLCASSLYGTTNQPQHFGDGTRLSIL.

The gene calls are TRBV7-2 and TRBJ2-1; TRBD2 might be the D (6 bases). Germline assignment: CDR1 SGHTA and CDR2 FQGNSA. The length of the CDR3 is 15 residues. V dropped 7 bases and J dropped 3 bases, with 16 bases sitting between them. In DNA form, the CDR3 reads TGTGCCAGCAACCCCCGGGAGAACCACTACAATGAGCAGTTCTTC. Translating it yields CASNPRENHYNEQFF.

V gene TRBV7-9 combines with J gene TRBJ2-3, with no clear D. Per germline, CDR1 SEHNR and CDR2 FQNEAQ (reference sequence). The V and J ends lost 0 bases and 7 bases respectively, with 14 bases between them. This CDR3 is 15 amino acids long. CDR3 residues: CASSLASRHGNTQYF. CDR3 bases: TGTGCCAGCAGCTTAGCGTCCCGTCATGGTAATACGCAGTATTTT.

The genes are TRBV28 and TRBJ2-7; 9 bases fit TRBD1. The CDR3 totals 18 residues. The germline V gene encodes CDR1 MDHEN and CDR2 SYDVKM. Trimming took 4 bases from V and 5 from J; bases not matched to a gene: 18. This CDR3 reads CASSSLYWDREERDEQYF. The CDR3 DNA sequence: TGTGCCAGCAGTTCCCTCTACTGGGACAGGGAAGAACGAGACGAGCAGTACTTC.

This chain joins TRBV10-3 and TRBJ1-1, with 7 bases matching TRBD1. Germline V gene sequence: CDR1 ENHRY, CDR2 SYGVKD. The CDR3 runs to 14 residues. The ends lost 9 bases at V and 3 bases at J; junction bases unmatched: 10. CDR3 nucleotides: TGTGCCATTAAAACAGGGGAAGAGGACACTGAAGCTTTCTTT. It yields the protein CAIKTGEEDTEAFF.

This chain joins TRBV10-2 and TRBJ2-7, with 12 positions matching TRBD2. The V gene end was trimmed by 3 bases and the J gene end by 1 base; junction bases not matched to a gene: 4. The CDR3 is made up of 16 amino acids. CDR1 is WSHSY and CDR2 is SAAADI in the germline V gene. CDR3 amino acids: CASSDRTSGTSYEQYF. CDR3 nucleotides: TGCGCCAGCAGTGACAGGACTAGCGGGACATCCTACGAGCAGTACTTC.

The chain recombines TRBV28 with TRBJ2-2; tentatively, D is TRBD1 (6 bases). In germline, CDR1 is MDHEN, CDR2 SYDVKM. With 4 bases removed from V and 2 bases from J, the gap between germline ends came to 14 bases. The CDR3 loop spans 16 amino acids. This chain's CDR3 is CASSSTGTLNTGELFF. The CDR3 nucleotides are TGTGCCAGCAGTTCGACCGGGACACTTAACACCGGGGAGCTGTTTTTT.

The CDR3, as DNA: TGTGCCAGCAGCTCGGACAGTGATAATGAAAAACTGTTTTTT. It translates to CASSSDSDNEKLFF. V is TRBV7-9 and J is TRBJ1-4; D may be TRBD1 (6 bases). V dropped 4 bases and J dropped 4 bases, with 10 bases sitting between them. The CDR3 totals 14 residues. In germline, CDR1 is SEHNR, CDR2 FQNEAQ (reference sequence).

The CDR3 coding sequence is TGTGCCAGCAGTCCACTCGACGCAAATCAGCCCCAGCATTTT. This codes for CASSPLDANQPQHF. The chain combines TRBV27 with TRBJ1-5, with D hard to call. Germline V CDR1 and CDR2: MNHEY, SMNVEV (reference sequence). Trimming left V 5 bases short and J 4 bases short, with 12 bases between. The CDR3 has 14 amino acids.

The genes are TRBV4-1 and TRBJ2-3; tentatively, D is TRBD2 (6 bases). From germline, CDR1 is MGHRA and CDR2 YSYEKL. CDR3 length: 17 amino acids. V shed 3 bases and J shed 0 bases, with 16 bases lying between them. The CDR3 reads CASSQDPRGTSTDTQYF. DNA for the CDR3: TGCGCCAGCAGCCAGGACCCTCGGGGGACTAGCACAGATACGCAGTATTTT.

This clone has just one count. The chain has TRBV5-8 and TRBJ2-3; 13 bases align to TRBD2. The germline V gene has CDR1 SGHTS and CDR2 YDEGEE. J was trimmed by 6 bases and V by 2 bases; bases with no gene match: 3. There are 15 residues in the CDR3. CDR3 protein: CASSLGTSGDDTQYF. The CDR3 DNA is TGTGCCAGCAGCTTAGGGACTAGCGGGGACGATACGCAGTATTTT.

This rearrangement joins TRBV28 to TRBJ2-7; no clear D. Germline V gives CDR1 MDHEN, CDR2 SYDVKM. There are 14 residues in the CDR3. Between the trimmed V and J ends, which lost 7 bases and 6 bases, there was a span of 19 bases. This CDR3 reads CASNDVAPWGEQYF. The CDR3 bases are TGTGCCAGCAATGACGTGGCTCCCTGGGGCGAGCAGTACTTC.

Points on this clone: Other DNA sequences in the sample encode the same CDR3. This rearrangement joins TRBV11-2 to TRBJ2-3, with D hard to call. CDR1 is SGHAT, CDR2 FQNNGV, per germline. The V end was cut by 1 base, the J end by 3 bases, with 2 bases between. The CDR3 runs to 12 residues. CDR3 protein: CASSLVTDTQYF. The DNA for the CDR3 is TGTGCCAGCAGCTTAGTGACAGATACGCAGTATTTT. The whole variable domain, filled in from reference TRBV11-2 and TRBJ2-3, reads EAGVAQSPRYKIIEKRQSVAFWCNPISGHATLYWYQQILGQGPKLLIQFQNNGVVDDSQLPKDRFSAERLKGVDSTLKIQPAKLEDSAVYLCASSLVTDTQYFGPGTRLTVL.

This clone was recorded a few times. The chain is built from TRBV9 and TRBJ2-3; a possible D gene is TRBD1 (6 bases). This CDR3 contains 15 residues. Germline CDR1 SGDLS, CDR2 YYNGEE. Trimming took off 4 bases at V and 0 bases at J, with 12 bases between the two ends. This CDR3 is CASSNWDTSTDTQYF. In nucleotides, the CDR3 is TGTGCCAGCAGCAATTGGGACACTAGCACAGATACGCAGTATTTT.

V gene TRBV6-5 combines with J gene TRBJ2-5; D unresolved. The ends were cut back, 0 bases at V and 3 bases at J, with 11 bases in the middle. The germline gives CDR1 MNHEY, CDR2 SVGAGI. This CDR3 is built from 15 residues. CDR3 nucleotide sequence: TGTGCCAGCAGTTACTCGAGTAGGTCTAAAGAGACCCAGTACTTC. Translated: CASSYSSRSKETQYF.

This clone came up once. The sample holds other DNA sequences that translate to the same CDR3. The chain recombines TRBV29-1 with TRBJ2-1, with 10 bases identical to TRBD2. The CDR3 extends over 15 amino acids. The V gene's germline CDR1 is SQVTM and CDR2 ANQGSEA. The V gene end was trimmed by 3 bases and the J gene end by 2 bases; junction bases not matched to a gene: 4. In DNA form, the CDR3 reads TGCAGCGTTGAGCTAGCGGGAGCCCCCTACAATGAGCAGTTCTTC. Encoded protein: CSVELAGAPYNEQFF.

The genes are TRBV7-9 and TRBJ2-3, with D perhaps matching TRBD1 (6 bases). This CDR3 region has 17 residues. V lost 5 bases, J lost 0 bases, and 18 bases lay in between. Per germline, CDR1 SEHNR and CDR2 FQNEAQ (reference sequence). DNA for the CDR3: TGTGCCAGCAGCCCAGGGTGGGGGCAGGACAGCACAGATACGCAGTATTTT. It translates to CASSPGWGQDSTDTQYF.